The rows below give T cell receptor beta chains drawn from one sample of a study of beta chain features in type 1 diabetes. Here immunoSEQ multiplex PCR was the method, and the copy in TCRdb shows in-frame clones only, minus some. The profile covers some 350,000 clones, with roughly 13% appearing a single time and nearly 0.015% taken by the ten largest. Sequenced: naive CD4+ T cells from blood. The receptors shown here come from a woman aged 18 to 35 with type 1 diabetes. Each CDR3 is given with its conserved first and last residue. D genes are given only for firm matches. For some rows the clone size is stated as once, few or many, or as a class when expanded; others skip it.

>TRBV5-4|-|TRBJ2-5|-
CASSLFGPETQYF
TGTGCCAGCAGCTTGTTTGGGCCGGAGACCCAGTACTTC
>TRBV6-6|-|TRBJ2-1|few
CASSYVNRDYNEQFF
TGTGCCAGCAGTTACGTAAACAGGGACTACAATGAGCAGTTCTTC
>TRBV7-9|-|TRBJ1-1|-
CASSSRDTEAFF
TGTGCCAGCAGCTCCCGAGACACTGAAGCTTTCTTT
>TRBV28|TRBD1|TRBJ2-1|-
CASSSGQGWGNEQFF
TGTGCCAGCAGTTCAGGACAGGGTTGGGGCAATGAGCAGTTCTTC
>TRBV7-6|TRBD1|TRBJ2-1|-
CASSLEARDRYNEQFF
TGTGCCAGCAGCTTAGAGGCACGGGACAGGTACAATGAGCAGTTCTTC
>TRBV11-2|-|TRBJ2-5|-
CASSKSNQETQYF
TGTGCCAGCAGCAAGAGTAATCAAGAGACCCAGTACTTC
>TRBV2|TRBD1|TRBJ2-3|few
CASGGWTGAWDTQYF
TGTGCCAGCGGGGGATGGACAGGGGCCTGGGATACGCAGTATTTT
>TRBV4-3|TRBD2|TRBJ2-1|few
CASSAGLADSYNEQFF
TGCGCCAGCAGCGCTGGACTAGCGGATTCCTACAATGAGCAGTTCTTC
>TRBV10-3|-|TRBJ2-2|-
CAIGPGVANTGELFF
TGTGCCATCGGTCCAGGGGTTGCGAACACCGGGGAGCTGTTTTTT
>TRBV11-2|TRBD2|TRBJ2-3|few
CASSLGLAGVGDTQYF
TGTGCCAGCAGCCTGGGACTAGCGGGAGTGGGAGATACGCAGTATTTT
>TRBV7-9|TRBD1|TRBJ1-1|-
CASSERPGTGVTEAFF
TGTGCCAGCAGCGAAAGACCCGGGACAGGGGTCACTGAAGCTTTCTTT
>TRBV7-2|TRBD1|TRBJ1-5|-
CASRGTGYNQPQHF
TGTGCCAGCCGAGGGACAGGCTACAATCAGCCCCAGCATTTT
>TRBV7-2|-|TRBJ2-5|few
CASSLVTGETQYF
TGTGCCAGCAGCTTAGTGACGGGAGAGACCCAGTACTTC
>TRBV7-9|-|TRBJ1-1|few
CASTVSGDTEAFF
TGTGCCAGCACCGTCTCTGGAGACACTGAAGCTTTCTTT
>TRBV29-1|-|TRBJ1-1|few
CSVGGGSVGNTEAFF
TGCAGCGTCGGGGGAGGATCCGTGGGGAACACTGAAGCTTTCTTT
>TRBV19|TRBD1|TRBJ1-5|few
CASTLTGVRDQPQHF
TGTGCCAGTACCCTTACAGGGGTACGGGATCAGCCCCAGCATTTT
>TRBV7-9|-|TRBJ1-4|few
CASSLTAGPNEKLFF
TGTGCCAGCAGCTTAACTGCAGGGCCTAATGAAAAACTGTTTTTT
>TRBV28|-|TRBJ2-1|few
CASRPGLTYNEQFF
TGTGCCAGCAGGCCCGGACTCACCTACAATGAGCAGTTCTTC
>TRBV29-1|TRBD2|TRBJ2-1|once
CSVSSGYNEQFF
TGCAGCGTTTCTAGCGGCTACAATGAGCAGTTCTTC
>TRBV10-2|-|TRBJ2-7|-
CASSNRAFYEQYF
TGCGCCAGCAGTAACAGGGCGTTCTACGAGCAGTACTTC
>TRBV7-2|TRBD2|TRBJ2-3|few
CASSLTGGTDTQYF
TGTGCCAGCAGCTTAACGGGAGGAACAGATACGCAGTATTTT
>TRBV7-2|-|TRBJ2-5|-
CASSRDLTGSETQYF
TGTGCCAGCAGTCGCGACCTTACAGGGAGCGAGACCCAGTACTTC
>TRBV28|-|TRBJ2-7|-
CASSLPTDRSYEQYF
TGTGCCAGCAGTCTCCCCACCGACAGATCCTACGAGCAGTACTTC
>TRBV7-2|TRBD2|TRBJ2-3|-
CASTLGLAAATQYF
TGTGCCAGCACCTTGGGACTAGCGGCCGCTACGCAGTATTTT
>TRBV28|TRBD1|TRBJ2-7|few
CASIGTGTYEQYF
TGTGCCAGCATTGGGACAGGAACCTACGAGCAGTACTTC
>TRBV4-1|TRBD2|TRBJ2-5|few
CAAAVSAGGETQYF
TGCGCCGCTGCGGTCTCGGCGGGAGGGGAGACCCAGTACTTC
>TRBV7-3|TRBD2|TRBJ2-7|-
CASSPGLAGVGEQYF
TGTGCCAGCAGCCCGGGACTAGCGGGAGTAGGCGAGCAGTACTTC
>TRBV5-1|-|TRBJ2-3|few
CASSAGLGNTDTQYF
TGCGCCAGCAGCGCGGGGTTGGGGAACACAGATACGCAGTATTTT
>TRBV12-5|-|TRBJ2-3|few
CASGPGTGGTDTQYF
TGTGCTAGTGGTCCCGGGACTGGGGGCACAGATACGCAGTATTTT
>TRBV7-2|TRBD2|TRBJ2-1|-
CASSPPGTSGIGEQFF
TGTGCCAGCAGCCCCCCCGGGACTAGCGGGATAGGAGAGCAGTTCTTC
>TRBV29-1|TRBD2|TRBJ2-1|-
CSVEPHIVAGGTGNEQFF
TGCAGCGTTGAACCCCACATTGTAGCGGGAGGTACGGGGAATGAGCAGTTCTTC
>TRBV23-1|TRBD2|TRBJ2-1|few
CASSQSSSGGHSMEQFF
TGCGCCAGCAGTCAATCGTCTAGCGGAGGCCATTCAATGGAGCAGTTCTTC
>TRBV30|-|TRBJ1-2|few
CAWSRDTNYGYTF
TGTGCCTGGAGCCGGGACACCAACTATGGCTACACCTTC
>TRBV19|-|TRBJ1-2|-
CASSIPGLRYGYTF
TGTGCCAGTAGTATACCAGGTCTTCGGTATGGCTACACCTTC
>TRBV7-9|-|TRBJ2-5|-
CASSLEGRQETQYF
TGTGCCAGCAGTCTCGAGGGCCGCCAAGAGACCCAGTACTTC
>TRBV29-1|TRBD1|TRBJ2-5|few
CSVWDRGQETQYF
TGCAGCGTTTGGGACAGGGGGCAAGAGACCCAGTACTTC
>TRBV2|-|TRBJ1-1|-
CASSTVGGVNTEAFF
TGTGCCAGCAGTACCGTAGGCGGGGTCAACACTGAAGCTTTCTTT
>TRBV5-4|-|TRBJ2-1|-
CASSRTGSEQFF
TGTGCCAGCAGCCGTACAGGGAGTGAGCAGTTCTTC
>TRBV9|-|TRBJ1-5|few
CASSVEDGHNQPQHF
TGTGCCAGCAGCGTAGAAGACGGACACAATCAGCCCCAGCATTTT
>TRBV9|-|TRBJ2-7|few
CASSVGGGTYEQYF
TGTGCCAGCAGCGTAGGCGGGGGCACCTACGAGCAGTACTTC